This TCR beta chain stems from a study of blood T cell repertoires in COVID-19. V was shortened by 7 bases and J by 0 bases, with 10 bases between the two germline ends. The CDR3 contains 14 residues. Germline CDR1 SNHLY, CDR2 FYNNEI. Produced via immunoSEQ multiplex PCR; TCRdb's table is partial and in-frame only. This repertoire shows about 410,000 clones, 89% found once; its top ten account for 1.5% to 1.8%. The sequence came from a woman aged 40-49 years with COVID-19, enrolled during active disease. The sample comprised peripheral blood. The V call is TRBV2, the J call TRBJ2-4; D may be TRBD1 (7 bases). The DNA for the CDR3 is TGTGCCAGCACCAGGGGGGAAGCCAAAAACATTCAGTACTTC. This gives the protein CASTRGEAKNIQYF.